This T cell receptor (beta chain) was documented in a study of blood T cell repertoires in COVID-19. Study summary: Samples taken during acute and convalescent COVID-19 were collected in the United States, Italy and Spain.

Seattle-derived patients entered the study during active infection and were followed longitudinally. Clones were read by immunoSEQ multiplex PCR, and TCRdb kept only the in-frame ones, dropping some. There are about 480,000 clones in the sample; about nine tenths occur only once, and roughly 12% lies in the top ten. Sequencing was done on a sample of peripheral blood. This clonotype originated in a woman aged 45-65 years with COVID-19, enrolled during active disease.

The CDR3 reads CASSQVLAGGALFF. CDR3 DNA sequence: TGTGCCAGCAGCCAAGTATTGGCAGGGGGTGCACTGTTTTTT. The chain couples TRBV3-1 (or the pseudogene TRBV3-2) to TRBJ1-4; 7 nucleotides line up with TRBD1. CDR1 and CDR2 (germline): LGHDT, YNNKEL (reference sequence). The CDR3 loop spans 14 amino acids. V lost 1 base to trimming and J lost 13 bases; unmatched junction nucleotides: 9.